Below, 27 T cell receptor beta chains from the same sample are listed, as sequenced in a study of blood T cells in healthy people across ages. A J-beta primer mix and a sample-barcoded 5' primer were used in a second PCR of about 7 to 11 cycles. Each CDR3 protein is one row after TCRdb ran MiXCR on the 5' RACE reads. The repertoire holds fewer than 900,000 distinct CDR3 sequences, with around 40% as singletons. Sequencing was carried out using blood. Receptors originate from a woman aged 60 to 75 in good health.

This rearrangement joins TRBV27 to TRBJ2-3; 7 positions match TRBD2. From germline, CDR1 is MNHEY and CDR2 SMNVEV (reference sequence). Germline trimming cut 8 bases from V and 2 bases from J; bases unmatched to any gene: 10. The CDR3 is made up of 15 amino acids. The CDR3 region is CASSRGGRSTDTQYF. The CDR3 DNA sequence: TGTGCCAGCTCCCGGGGCGGGAGATCCACAGATACGCAGTATTTT.

This clonotype was seen more than once but under ten times. The J gene is TRBJ2-1, the V gene TRBV27; 7 positions agree with TRBD2. Germline-derived CDR1 and CDR2 are MNHEY and SMNVEV (reference sequence). The CDR3 extends over 14 amino acids. The V segment lost 3 bases and the J segment 4 bases; nucleotides outside the gene matches: 3. CDR3 sequence reads: CASSLTSTYNEQFF. DNA for the CDR3: TGTGCCAGCAGTTTGACTAGCACTTACAATGAGCAGTTCTTC.

In regard to this clonotype: One base away lies a much larger clone, so this may be a sequencing read error. The chain recombines TRBV11-3 with TRBJ2-1; perhaps TRBD2 as D (6 bases). Germline V gene sequence: CDR1 SGHNT, CDR2 YENEEA. CDR3 size: 16 residues. The CDR3 coding sequence is TGTGCCAGCACCGATAATGCGGGGAGCTCCTACAGTGAGCAGTTCTTC. It specifies CASTDNAGSSYSEQFF. Combining the CDR3 with reference TRBV11-3 and TRBJ2-1 gives the whole variable domain EAGVVQSPRYKIIEKKQPVAFWCNPISGHNTLYWYLQNLGQGPELLIRYENEEAVDDSQLPKDRFSAERLKGVDSTLKIQPAELGDSAVYLCASTDNAGSSYSEQFFGPGTRLTVL.

This chain links TRBV2 with TRBJ1-6; the D is unclear. CDR3 length: 13 amino acids. Trimming cost V 1 base and J 13 bases, with 11 bases left between them. The germline V gene has CDR1 SNHLY and CDR2 FYNNEI. The CDR3 region is CASSEGPLGPLHF. In DNA, the CDR3 is TGTGCCAGCAGTGAAGGGCCGCTGGGGCCCCTCCACTTT. Variable domain in full (rest from reference TRBV2 and TRBJ1-6): EPEVTQTPSHQVTQMGQEVILRCVPISNHLYFYWYRQILGQKVEFLVSFYNNEISEKSEIFDDQFSVERPDGSNFTLKIRSTKLEDSAMYFCASSEGPLGPLHFGNGTRLTVT.

On this clonotype: With a much larger clone just one base away, this may be a read error. The chain combines TRBV10-3 with TRBJ2-5, with 10 bases identical to TRBD1. The CDR3 loop spans 14 amino acids. In germline, CDR1 is ENHRY, CDR2 SYGVKD. CDR3 sequence reads: CAISGQGAQETLYF. CDR3 DNA: TGTGCCATCAGTGGACAGGGGGCTCAAGAGACCCTGTACTTC.

The rearrangement uses TRBV29-1 and TRBJ1-1; D is unclear. Trimming cost V 5 bases and J 8 bases, with 9 bases left between them. CDR3 length equals 10 residues. Germline V gene lookup returns CDR1 SQVTM and CDR2 ANQGSEA. CDR3 sequence reads: CSVNTVEAFF. In DNA form, the CDR3 reads TGCAGCGTTAACACCGTGGAAGCTTTCTTT. Supplemented by reference TRBV29-1 and TRBJ1-1, the full variable domain reads SAVISQKPSRDICQRGTSLTIQCQVDSQVTMMFWYRQQPGQSLTLIATANQGSEATYESGFVIDKFPISRPNLTFSTLTVSNMSPEDSSIYLCSVNTVEAFFGQGTRLTVV.

This clonotype was recorded many times. The rearrangement links TRBV4-2 to TRBJ2-1; 8 positions agree with TRBD1. Germline values: CDR1 LGHNA, CDR2 YNFKEQ. V shed 4 bases and J 8 bases; nucleotides not matched to a gene: 7. The CDR3 consists of 14 residues. The CDR3: CASSRGQGADEQFF. The DNA of the CDR3 is TGTGCCAGCAGCCGCGGACAGGGAGCGGATGAGCAGTTCTTC.

The chain employs TRBV12-3 or TRBV12-4 and TRBJ2-3, with D unclear. V was cut by 9 bases and J by 0 bases, with 4 bases left in between. The CDR3 sequence is 11 residues long. The CDR3 region is CARGSTDTQYF. CDR3 sequence (DNA): TGTGCCAGAGGTAGCACAGATACGCAGTATTTT.

This chain uses TRBV20-1 with TRBJ2-3; 11 positions match TRBD2. V lost 4 bases, J lost 0 bases, and 6 bases stayed unmatched. The germline V gene encodes CDR1 DFQATT and CDR2 SNEGSKA (reference sequence). CDR3 length equals 16 residues. CDR3: CSAILAGGRSTDTQYF. CDR3 DNA sequence: TGCAGTGCTATATTAGCGGGAGGGCGAAGCACAGATACGCAGTATTTT.

The chain recombines TRBV27 with TRBJ2-3; the D gene is possibly TRBD2 (5 bases). The CDR3 has 15 residues. V lost 7 bases, J lost 1 base, and 15 bases lay in between. Germline CDR1 is MNHEY and CDR2 is SMNVEV (reference sequence). The CDR3: CASTSTRLRTDTQYF. CDR3 in DNA: TGTGCCAGCACCTCAACTAGACTCCGCACAGATACGCAGTATTTT.

The chain links TRBV21-1 to TRBJ2-5; TRBD2, as called in the table, went unchecked against the DNA. TRBV21-1 is a recognized pseudogene. The CDR3 totals 17 residues. CDR3 nucleotides: TGTGCCAGCACCCCGGGGGGGTGTCGACTAGCGGAGGATGAGCAGTACTTC. Its translation: CASTPGGCRLAEDEQYF.

The chain recombines TRBV7-2 with TRBJ2-5; D is perhaps TRBD1 (6 bases). Germline-derived CDR1 and CDR2 are SGHTA and FQGNSA. V lost 3 bases to trimming and J lost 1 base, with 24 bases between them. The CDR3 sequence is 19 residues long. This chain's CDR3 is CASSFPLRDIRDPQETQYF. In DNA form, the CDR3 reads TGTGCCAGCAGCTTCCCTCTTCGGGACATTCGGGACCCCCAAGAGACCCAGTACTTC.

This clonotype is a singleton in its sample. The rearrangement joins TRBV27 to TRBJ2-3; D gene uncertain. The CDR3 extends over 14 amino acids. Germline CDR1 and CDR2: MNHEY and SMNVEV (reference sequence). The ends were cut back, 3 bases at V and 6 bases at J, with 13 bases in the middle. Written as DNA, the CDR3 is TGTGCCAGCAGTTTCAAAAACCTAGGGGATACGCAGTATTTT. This encodes CASSFKNLGDTQYF.

CDR3 sequence reads: CAGKGGQGNSPLHF. The CDR3 DNA reads as TGTGCCGGCAAAGGGGGGCAAGGAAATTCACCCCTCCACTTT. J is TRBJ1-6 and V is TRBV28, with D possibly matching TRBD1 (6 bases). CDR1 is MDHEN, CDR2 SYDVKM, per germline. V was trimmed by 11 bases and J by 7 bases, leaving 18 bases between them. This CDR3 is built from 14 residues.

This clonotype was picked up a small number of times. This chain uses TRBV7-9 with TRBJ1-2, with D possibly being TRBD1 (6 bases). Per the germline V gene, CDR1 is SEHNR and CDR2 is FQNEAQ (reference sequence). Trimming left V 7 bases short and J 6 bases short, with 18 bases between. The CDR3 sequence is 14 residues long. CDR3 DNA sequence: TGTGCCAGCACCCCCCCAGGGGACGAGGATGGCTACACCTTC. It encodes CASTPPGDEDGYTF.

The chain is built from TRBV28 and TRBJ1-2; 7 bases fit TRBD1. This CDR3 has 15 residues. The ends lost 6 bases at V and 6 bases at J; junction bases unmatched: 13. CDR1 and CDR2 from the germline V gene are MDHEN and SYDVKM. CDR3 region: CASRLSDRFRDGYTF. The DNA of the CDR3 is TGTGCCAGCAGACTCTCGGACAGGTTCCGTGATGGCTACACCTTC.

As concerns this clonotype: This sequence may be a read error, since a much larger clone differs from it by one base. This chain connects TRBV29-1 to TRBJ2-1, with D unclear. TRBJ2-7 explains the end of the DNA better; the J call may be wrong. Germline V gene sequence: CDR1 SQVTM, CDR2 ANQGSEA. The CDR3 has 13 amino acids. The CDR3 sequence is CSGVWEPYNEQYF. In DNA form, the CDR3 reads TGCAGCGGAGTGTGGGAACCATACAATGAGCAGTACTTC.

The rearrangement joins TRBV7-2 to TRBJ2-2; D gene unclear. The germline CDR1 and CDR2 sequences are SGHTA and FQGNSA. CDR3 length: 15 amino acids. Trimming shortened V by 2 bases and J by 4 bases, and 11 bases separated the two germline ends. The CDR3 spells CASSLTSHGTGELFF. The DNA of the CDR3 is TGTGCCAGCAGCTTAACCAGCCATGGCACCGGGGAGCTGTTTTTT. Full variable domain (rest looked up from reference TRBV7-2 and TRBJ2-2): GAGVSQSPSNKVTEKGKDVELRCDPISGHTALYWYRQSLGQGLEFLIYFQGNSAPDKSGLPSDRFSAERTGGSVSTLTIQRTQQEDSAVYLCASSLTSHGTGELFFGEGSRLTVL.

This clonotype has a single count. This sequence may be a read error, since a much larger clone differs from it by one base. The J gene is TRBJ2-1, the V gene TRBV11-3, with TRBD1 identical over 7 bases. The J call may be wrong; the DNA end is better matched by TRBJ2-7. Germline values: CDR1 SGHNT, CDR2 YENEEA. CDR3 length: 15 residues. The CDR3 is CASSLEGGGYNEQYF. The CDR3 DNA reads as TGTGCCAGCAGCTTAGAAGGGGGCGGCTACAATGAGCAGTACTTC.

The chain recombines TRBV29-1 with TRBJ2-1; perhaps TRBD2 as D (6 bases). The DNA end is a closer match to TRBJ2-7, so the J assignment may be wrong. Germline CDR1 SQVTM, CDR2 ANQGSEA. The CDR3 loop spans 13 amino acids. CDR3 region: CSVDGDSNNEQYF. CDR3 bases: TGCAGCGTTGACGGGGACTCTAACAATGAGCAGTACTTC.

The rearrangement joins TRBV6-6 to TRBJ2-2; D may be TRBD2 (5 bases). This CDR3 is 13 amino acids long. V dropped 4 bases and J dropped 6 bases, with 9 bases sitting between them. Germline CDR1 is MNHNY and CDR2 is SVGAGI (reference sequence). The chain's CDR3 is CASSSGGPGELFF. CDR3 coding DNA: TGTGCCAGCAGTTCCGGAGGTCCCGGGGAGCTGTTTTTT.

The rearrangement links TRBV11-3 to TRBJ2-5, with TRBD2 identical over 12 bases. V shed 5 bases and J 11 bases; nucleotides not matched to a gene: 15. The germline gives CDR1 SGHNT, CDR2 YENEEA. This CDR3 is built from 16 residues. CDR3 region: CASSPIGTSGHNEQYF. The CDR3 bases are TGTGCCAGCAGCCCCATCGGGACTAGCGGGCACAATGAGCAGTACTTC.

This clonotype was detected once. The chain is built from TRBV3-1 and TRBJ2-7; D unclear. The V end lost 0 bases, the J end lost 7 bases, and 10 bases lay between the germline ends. Germline V gene sequence: CDR1 LGHDT, CDR2 YNNKEL (reference sequence). CDR3 length: 13 amino acids. The chain's CDR3 is CASSQEFRLEQYF. For the CDR3, the DNA is TGTGCCAGCAGCCAAGAGTTCCGCTTGGAGCAGTACTTC.

V usage is TRBV2 and J usage is TRBJ2-1; 9 bases match TRBD2. There are 15 residues in the CDR3. V trimming: 7 bases; J trimming: 8 bases; junction bases outside the gene matches: 12. Germline CDR1 and CDR2: SNHLY and FYNNEI. CDR3 amino acids: CASTAGASGIYEQFF. The CDR3 nucleotides read TGTGCCAGCACTGCGGGGGCTAGCGGGATATATGAGCAGTTCTTC.

The genes are TRBV6-1 and TRBJ1-5; unclear D gene. Germline CDR1 is MNHNS and CDR2 is SASEGT. The CDR3 is made up of 14 amino acids. V was trimmed by 3 bases and J by 4 bases, leaving 10 bases between them. The CDR3 is CASSDNTGNQPQHF. The CDR3 coding sequence is TGTGCCAGCAGTGACAATACGGGGAATCAGCCCCAGCATTTT.

As DNA, the CDR3 is TGCAGTGCCTCTCTGACCGGTCCCTACGAGCAGTACTTC. Its protein product is CSASLTGPYEQYF. This rearrangement joins TRBV20-1 to TRBJ2-7, with D unclear. The CDR3 totals 13 residues. V gave up 6 bases and J gave up 2 bases, with 14 bases separating them. Germline V gene lookup returns CDR1 DFQATT and CDR2 SNEGSKA (reference sequence).

This chain uses TRBV20-1 with TRBJ1-2; 8 nucleotides align to TRBD1. J lost 8 bases, V lost 5 bases, and 7 bases had no gene match. Germline assignment: CDR1 DFQATT and CDR2 SNEGSKA (reference sequence). The CDR3 covers 12 residues. In DNA, the CDR3 is TGCAGTGCTTATCAGGGGGCGCAAGGCTACACCTTC. Translating gives CSAYQGAQGYTF.